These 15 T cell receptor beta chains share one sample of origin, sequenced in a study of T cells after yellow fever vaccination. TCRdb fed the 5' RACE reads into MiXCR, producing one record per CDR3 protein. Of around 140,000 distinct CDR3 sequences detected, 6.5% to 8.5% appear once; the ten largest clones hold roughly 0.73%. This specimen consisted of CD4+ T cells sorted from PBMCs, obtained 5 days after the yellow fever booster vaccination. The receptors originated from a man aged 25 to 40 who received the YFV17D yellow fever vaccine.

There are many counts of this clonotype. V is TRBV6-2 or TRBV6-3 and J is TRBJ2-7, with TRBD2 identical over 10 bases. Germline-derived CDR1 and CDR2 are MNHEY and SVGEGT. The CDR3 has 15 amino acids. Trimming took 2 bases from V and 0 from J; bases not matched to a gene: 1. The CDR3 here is CASSYGLAVSYEQYF. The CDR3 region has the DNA TGTGCCAGCAGTTACGGACTAGCGGTCTCCTACGAGCAGTACTTC.

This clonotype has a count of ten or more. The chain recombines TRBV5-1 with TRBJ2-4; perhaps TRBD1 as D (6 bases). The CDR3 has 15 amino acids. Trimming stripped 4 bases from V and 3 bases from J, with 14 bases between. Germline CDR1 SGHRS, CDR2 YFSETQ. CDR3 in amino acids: CASSDQGIDKNIQYF. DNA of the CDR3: TGCGCCAGCAGCGACCAGGGGATCGACAAAAACATTCAGTACTTC.

The CDR3 nucleotides read TGTGCCAGCAGCCCCCGACAGGGGGCTAATTCACCCCTCCACTTT. This sequence encodes CASSPRQGANSPLHF. The chain employs TRBV14 and TRBJ1-6; 10 positions agree with TRBD1. Trimming cost V 4 bases and J 6 bases; bases outside gene matches: 3. The germline V gene encodes CDR1 SGHDN and CDR2 FVKESK. The CDR3 spans 15 residues.

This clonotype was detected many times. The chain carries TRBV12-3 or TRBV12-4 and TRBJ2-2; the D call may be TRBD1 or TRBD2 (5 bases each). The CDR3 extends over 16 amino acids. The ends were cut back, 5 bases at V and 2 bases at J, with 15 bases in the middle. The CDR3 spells CASSTTPGANTGELFF. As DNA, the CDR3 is TGTGCCAGCAGTACCACCCCCGGGGCCAACACCGGGGAGCTGTTTTTT.

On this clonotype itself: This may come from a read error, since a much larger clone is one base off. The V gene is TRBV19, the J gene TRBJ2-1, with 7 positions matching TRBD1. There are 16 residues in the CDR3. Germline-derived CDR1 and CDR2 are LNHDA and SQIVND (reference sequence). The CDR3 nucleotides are TGTGTCAGTAGGGACAGTCGGCGGAGCTCCTACAATGAGCAGTTCTTC. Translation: CVSRDSRRSSYNEQFF.

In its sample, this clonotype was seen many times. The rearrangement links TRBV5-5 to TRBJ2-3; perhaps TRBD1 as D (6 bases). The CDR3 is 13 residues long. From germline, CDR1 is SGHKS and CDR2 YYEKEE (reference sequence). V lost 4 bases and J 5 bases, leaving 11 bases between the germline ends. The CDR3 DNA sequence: TGTGCCAGCAGCCTCGGACAGCAAGATACGCAGTATTTT. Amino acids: CASSLGQQDTQYF.

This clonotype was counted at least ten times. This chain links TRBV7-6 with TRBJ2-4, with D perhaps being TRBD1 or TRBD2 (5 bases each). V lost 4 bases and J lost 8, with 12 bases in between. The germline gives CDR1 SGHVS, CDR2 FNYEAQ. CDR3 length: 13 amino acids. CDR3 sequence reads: CASSWERGDIQYF. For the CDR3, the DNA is TGTGCCAGCAGCTGGGAGCGAGGGGACATTCAGTACTTC. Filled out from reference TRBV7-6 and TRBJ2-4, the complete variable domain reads GAGVSQSPRYKVTKRGQDVALRCDPISGHVSLYWYRQALGQGPEFLTYFNYEAQQDKSGLPNDRFSAERPEGSISTLTIQRTEQRDSAMYRCASSWERGDIQYFGAGTRLSVL.

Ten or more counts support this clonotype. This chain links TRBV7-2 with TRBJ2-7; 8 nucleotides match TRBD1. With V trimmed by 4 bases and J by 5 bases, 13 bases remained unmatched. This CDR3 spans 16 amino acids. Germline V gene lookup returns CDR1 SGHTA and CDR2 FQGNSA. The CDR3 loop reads CASSSGPWTGLNEQYF. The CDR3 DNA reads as TGTGCCAGCAGCTCTGGTCCGTGGACAGGGTTGAACGAGCAGTACTTC.

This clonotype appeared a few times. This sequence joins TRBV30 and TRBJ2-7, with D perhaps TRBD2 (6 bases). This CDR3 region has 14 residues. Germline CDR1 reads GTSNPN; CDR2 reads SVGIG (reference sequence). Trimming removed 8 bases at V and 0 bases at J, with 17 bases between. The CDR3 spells CALSVGGSSYEQYF. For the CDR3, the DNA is TGTGCCCTTAGTGTCGGAGGGAGCTCCTACGAGCAGTACTTC.

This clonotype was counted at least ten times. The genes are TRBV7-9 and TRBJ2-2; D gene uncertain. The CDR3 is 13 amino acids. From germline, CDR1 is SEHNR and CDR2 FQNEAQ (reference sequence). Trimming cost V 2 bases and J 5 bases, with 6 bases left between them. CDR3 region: CASSLIRTGELFF. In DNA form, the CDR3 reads TGTGCCAGCAGCTTAATTCGAACCGGGGAGCTGTTTTTT.

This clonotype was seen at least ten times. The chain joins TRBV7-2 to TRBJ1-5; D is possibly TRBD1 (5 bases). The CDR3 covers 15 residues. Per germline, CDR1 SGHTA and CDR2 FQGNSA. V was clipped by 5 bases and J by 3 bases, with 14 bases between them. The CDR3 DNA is TGTGCCAGCAGCCGGGTGGCAGGGTTCAATCAGCCCCAGCATTTT. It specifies CASSRVAGFNQPQHF.

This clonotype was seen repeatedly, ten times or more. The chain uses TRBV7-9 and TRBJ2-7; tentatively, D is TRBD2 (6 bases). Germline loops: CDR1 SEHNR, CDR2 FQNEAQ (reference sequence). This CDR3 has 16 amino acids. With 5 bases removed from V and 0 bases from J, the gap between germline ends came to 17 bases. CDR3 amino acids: CASSTRRDASSYEQYF. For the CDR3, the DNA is TGTGCCAGCAGCACCCGGCGGGACGCGAGCTCCTACGAGCAGTACTTC. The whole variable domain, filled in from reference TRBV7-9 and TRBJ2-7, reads DTGVSQNPRHKITKRGQNVTFRCDPISEHNRLYWYRQTLGQGPEFLTYFQNEAQLEKSRLLSDRFSAERPKGSFSTLEIQRTEQGDSAMYLCASSTRRDASSYEQYFGPGTRLTVT.

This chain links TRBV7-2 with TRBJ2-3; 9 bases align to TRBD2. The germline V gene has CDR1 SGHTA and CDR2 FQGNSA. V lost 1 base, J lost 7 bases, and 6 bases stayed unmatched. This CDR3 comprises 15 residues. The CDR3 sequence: CASSLGGGGANTQYF. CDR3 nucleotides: TGTGCCAGCAGCTTAGGTGGCGGGGGGGCGAATACGCAGTATTTT.

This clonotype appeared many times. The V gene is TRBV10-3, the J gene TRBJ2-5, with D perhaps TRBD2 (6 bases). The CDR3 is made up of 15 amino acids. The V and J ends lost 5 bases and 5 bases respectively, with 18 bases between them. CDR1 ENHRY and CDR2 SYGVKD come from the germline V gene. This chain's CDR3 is CAISLGLSRGETQYF. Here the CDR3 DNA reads TGTGCCATCAGTCTGGGACTTTCCCGGGGGGAGACCCAGTACTTC.

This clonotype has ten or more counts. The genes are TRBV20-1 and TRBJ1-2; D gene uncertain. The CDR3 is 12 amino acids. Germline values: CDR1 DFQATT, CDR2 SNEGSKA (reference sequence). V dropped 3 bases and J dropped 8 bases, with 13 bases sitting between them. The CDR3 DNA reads TGCAGTGCTAGCAGGCAGTCGGCGGGCTACACCTTC. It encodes CSASRQSAGYTF.